A single sample is the source of the 12 T cell receptor beta chains below, sequenced in a study of blood T cell repertoires in COVID-19. Assay used: immunoSEQ multiplex PCR; TCRdb lists only in-frame clones, some missing. The sample holds 300,000 to 500,000 clones, more than 75% seen once. The sequencing input was PBMCs or T cells enriched from blood (not recorded which). The source is a woman aged 30 to 39 with acute COVID-19.

The V and J genes are TRBV30 and TRBJ1-4, with D uncertain. This CDR3 is built from 11 residues. The V gene's germline CDR1 is GTSNPN and CDR2 SVGIG (reference sequence). The CDR3 reads CSGSINEKLFF. The CDR3 coding sequence is TGTAGCGGCTCCATTAATGAAAAACTGTTTTTT.

This sequence joins TRBV10-2 and TRBJ2-5, with D tentatively TRBD2 (5 bases). Between the trimmed V and J ends, which lost 6 bases and 1 base, there was a span of 12 bases. CDR3 length equals 14 residues. Germline V lookup: CDR1 WSHSY, CDR2 SAAADI. The CDR3 DNA is TGCGCCAGCAGCCCCGTCGGGGTCCAAGAGACCCAGTACTTC. This sequence encodes CASSPVGVQETQYF.

This clone was counted a single time. The rearrangement links TRBV19 to TRBJ2-7; 9 positions match TRBD2. Germline trimming cut 5 bases from V and 3 bases from J; bases unmatched to any gene: 5. Per germline, CDR1 LNHDA and CDR2 SQIVND (reference sequence). The CDR3 is made up of 14 amino acids. CDR3 residues: CASSLAGRFYEQYF. CDR3 in DNA: TGTGCCAGTAGTCTAGCGGGGAGATTCTACGAGCAGTACTTC.

This clone turned up a few times. This chain uses TRBV14 with TRBJ1-5, with a weak D call TRBD1 (5 bases). The CDR3 has 14 residues. Looked up from germline, CDR1 is SGHDN and CDR2 is FVKESK. V was clipped by 1 base and J by 5 bases, with 9 bases between them. In DNA form, the CDR3 reads TGTGCCAGCAGCCAAGGGGGCCCCCATCAGCCCCAGCATTTT. Its protein is CASSQGGPHQPQHF.

The DNA of the CDR3 is TGTGCCAGTAGTATCTTTGACAGGGGGAACGAGCAGTACTTC. Translating it yields CASSIFDRGNEQYF. The chain couples TRBV19 to TRBJ2-7; 9 bases are shared with TRBD1. This CDR3 contains 14 residues. V was pared by 3 bases and J by 5 bases, with 5 bases of the junction left unmatched. Germline V gene lookup returns CDR1 LNHDA and CDR2 SQIVND (reference sequence).

The chain employs TRBV2 and TRBJ2-1; 8 bases agree with TRBD2. Germline CDR1 and CDR2: SNHLY and FYNNEI. The CDR3 is 15 amino acids. With 7 bases clipped from V and 4 bases from J, the junction kept 9 bases outside the gene matches. The DNA for the CDR3 is TGTGCCAGCACTTCAAGCGGGGGTACATACAATGAGCAGTTCTTC. This gives the protein CASTSSGGTYNEQFF.

The rearrangement joins TRBV19 to TRBJ1-2; tentative D call: TRBD1 (6 bases). Trimming left V 7 bases short and J 1 base short, with 16 bases between. CDR1 and CDR2 from the germline V gene are LNHDA and SQIVND (reference sequence). CDR3 length equals 15 residues. The CDR3: CASTTHRDVNYGYTF. As DNA, the CDR3 is TGTGCCAGTACCACCCACAGGGATGTTAACTATGGCTACACCTTC.

The chain is built from TRBV5-1 and TRBJ2-7, with D possibly TRBD2 on 5 matching bases. CDR1 and CDR2 (germline): SGHRS, YFSETQ. The CDR3 runs 13 residues. V was cut by 4 bases and J by 1 base, with 9 bases left in between. The CDR3 DNA reads as TGCGCCAGCAGCCTCGGGGTATCCTACGAGCAGTACTTC. Protein product: CASSLGVSYEQYF.

This chain joins TRBV6-4 and TRBJ1-6; 7 nucleotides line up with TRBD1. There are 13 residues in the CDR3. V shed 6 bases and J 8 bases; nucleotides not matched to a gene: 4. The germline V gene encodes CDR1 MRHNA and CDR2 SNTAGT. This chain's CDR3 is CASRGDSYSPLHF. The CDR3 DNA is TGTGCCAGCAGAGGGGACAGTTATTCACCCCTCCACTTT.

The chain carries TRBV9 and TRBJ1-1; D gene uncertain. The V gene's germline CDR1 is SGDLS and CDR2 YYNGEE. The germline V and J ends were trimmed by 0 bases and 6 bases, with 12 bases remaining between them. The CDR3 has 14 amino acids. CDR3 sequence (DNA): TGTGCCAGCAGCGTAGTCGGGGAATGGGCTGAAGCTTTCTTT. Translated, it gives CASSVVGEWAEAFF. The complete variable domain, with remaining parts taken from reference TRBV9 and TRBJ1-1, reads DSGVTQTPKHLITATGQRVTLRCSPRSGDLSVYWYQQSLDQGLQFLIQYYNGEERAKGNILERFSAQQFPDLHSELNLSSLELGDSALYFCASSVVGEWAEAFFGQGTRLTVV.

The chain carries TRBV2 and TRBJ1-2; TRBD1 might be the D (6 bases). Germline V lookup: CDR1 SNHLY, CDR2 FYNNEI. Trimming cost V 5 bases and J 2 bases, with 12 bases left between them. The CDR3 length is 14 residues. In DNA, the CDR3 is TGTGCCAGCAGTACGCCGGACAGCAACTATGGCTACACCTTC. This translates into CASSTPDSNYGYTF. Supplemented by reference TRBV2 and TRBJ1-2, the full variable domain reads EPEVTQTPSHQVTQMGQEVILRCVPISNHLYFYWYRQILGQKVEFLVSFYNNEISEKSEIFDDQFSVERPDGSNFTLKIRSTKLEDSAMYFCASSTPDSNYGYTFGSGTRLTVV.

V is TRBV10-2 and J is TRBJ1-5; D gene unclear. The V end was cut by 6 bases, the J end by 6 bases, with 9 bases between. CDR1 and CDR2 from the germline V gene are WSHSY and SAAADI. The CDR3 is 12 amino acids. The CDR3 coding sequence is TGCGCCAGCAGCAATGAGATTCAGCCCCAGCATTTT. This sequence encodes CASSNEIQPQHF.